The 22 T cell receptor beta chains in this list originate from one sample, sequenced in a study of CD4 T cells in relation to SARS-CoV-2 and coronaviruses. Here immunoSEQ multiplex PCR was the method, and the copy in TCRdb shows in-frame clones only, minus some. The sample lists approximately 41,000 clones, roughly 80% seen once, with roughly 20% in the top ten. For these receptors, no antigen is known. The source material was memory CD4+ T cells from PBMCs, cultured in vitro. Receptor source: an adult with COVID-19.

The genes are TRBV7-5 and TRBJ2-7; TRBD2 is taken as the D call from the table, unchecked against the DNA. TRBV7-5 is assigned pseudogene status. The CDR3 length is 15 residues. Written as DNA, the CDR3 is TGTGTCAGAAGCTCTACTAGCGGGGACTCCTACGAGCAGTACTTC. Protein sequence: CVRSSTSGDSYEQYF.

V and J are TRBV7-2 and TRBJ1-2, with 8 bases identical to TRBD1. The V segment lost 2 bases and the J segment 4 bases; nucleotides outside the gene matches: 9. The CDR3 totals 16 residues. Germline V lookup: CDR1 SGHTA, CDR2 FQGNSA. The CDR3 region is CASSLQGTGVPYGYTF. CDR3 DNA: TGTGCCAGCAGCTTACAGGGGACAGGAGTTCCCTATGGCTACACCTTC.

Here the CDR3 DNA reads TGTGCCAGCAGCACCGGGATCCAAGAGACCCAGTACTTC. Translated: CASSTGIQETQYF. This chain uses TRBV7-3 with TRBJ2-5; TRBD2 might be the D (5 bases). The CDR3 covers 13 residues. Germline V CDR1 and CDR2: SGHTA, FQGTGA. The V end was cut by 5 bases, the J end by 1 base, with 8 bases between.

This clone was detected a few times. The rearrangement links TRBV6-6 to TRBJ2-6; no firm D call. Trimming removed 5 bases from V and 0 bases from J, with 11 bases in between. This CDR3 spans 16 amino acids. Germline CDR1 and CDR2: MNHNY and SVGAGI (reference sequence). For the CDR3, the DNA is TGTGCCAGCAGTCCTCTGGGTTACTCTGGGGCCAACGTCCTGACTTTC. Translating it yields CASSPLGYSGANVLTF.

This clone was counted once. The CDR3 here is CASSLVFEGADTQYF. CDR3 nucleotide sequence: TGCGCCAGCAGCTTGGTGTTTGAAGGGGCAGATACGCAGTATTTT. This sequence joins TRBV5-1 and TRBJ2-3, with a possible D match to TRBD1 (5 bases). V was trimmed by 0 bases and J by 4 bases, leaving 12 bases between them. The CDR3 loop spans 15 amino acids. CDR1 and CDR2 from the germline V gene are SGHRS and YFSETQ.

This sequence joins TRBV7-2 and TRBJ1-4; TRBD1 agrees at 7 bases. The V segment lost 2 bases and the J segment 6 bases; nucleotides outside the gene matches: 6. The germline V gene encodes CDR1 SGHTA and CDR2 FQGNSA. This CDR3 has 15 residues. This CDR3 is CASSLSGTAHEKLFF. The CDR3 DNA sequence: TGTGCCAGCAGCTTATCCGGGACAGCACATGAAAAACTGTTTTTT.

The chain carries TRBV29-1 and TRBJ2-1; the match to TRBD1 covers 11 bases. The CDR3 sequence is 14 residues long. Trimming took 8 bases from V and 5 from J; bases not matched to a gene: 8. Germline assignment: CDR1 SQVTM and CDR2 ANQGSEA. The DNA of the CDR3 is TGCAGCTCGGGGGGGACAGGGGGTCACAATGAGCAGTTCTTC. This translates into CSSGGTGGHNEQFF.

The chain carries TRBV6-5 and TRBJ2-6; the D is unclear. Trimming shortened V by 5 bases and J by 0 bases, and 8 bases separated the two germline ends. Germline lookup yields CDR1 MNHEY and CDR2 SVGAGI. The CDR3 contains 15 residues. The CDR3 reads CASSKLGSGANVLTF. The CDR3 DNA reads TGTGCCAGCAGTAAACTGGGCTCTGGGGCCAACGTCCTGACTTTC.

The chain is built from TRBV14 and TRBJ2-1; 8 nucleotides match TRBD2. Germline V lookup: CDR1 SGHDN, CDR2 FVKESK. The V gene end was trimmed by 0 bases and the J gene end by 7 bases; junction bases not matched to a gene: 5. The CDR3 contains 15 residues. This chain's CDR3 is CASSQDGGRLNEQFF. CDR3 nucleotide sequence: TGTGCCAGCAGCCAAGATGGCGGGAGGCTTAATGAGCAGTTCTTC.

V usage is TRBV6-1 and J usage is TRBJ2-7; D is possibly TRBD2 (7 bases). Germline CDR1 reads MNHNS; CDR2 reads SASEGT. Trimming removed 2 bases from V and 5 bases from J, with 13 bases in between. This CDR3 contains 14 residues. CDR3 sequence reads: CASSEPGGADEQYF. The DNA of the CDR3 is TGTGCCAGCAGTGAACCTGGGGGGGCTGACGAGCAGTACTTC.

The chain uses TRBV2 and TRBJ1-1; D is uncertain. The germline V and J ends were trimmed by 9 bases and 3 bases, with 14 bases remaining between them. The CDR3 contains 13 residues. Looked up from germline, CDR1 is SNHLY and CDR2 is FYNNEI. This CDR3 is CASRRHLDTEAFF. The CDR3 bases are TGTGCCAGTCGGAGGCACTTAGACACTGAAGCTTTCTTT.

The V and J genes are TRBV3-1 (or the pseudogene TRBV3-2) and TRBJ1-1; D call uncertain. V lost 0 bases and J lost 7, with 9 bases in between. CDR1 and CDR2 from the germline V gene are LGHDT and YNNKEL (reference sequence). This CDR3 contains 13 residues. The CDR3 sequence is CASSQEDGFEAFF. CDR3 nucleotides: TGTGCCAGCAGCCAAGAGGACGGCTTTGAAGCTTTCTTT.

This chain joins TRBV5-1 and TRBJ1-3; unclear D gene. The V end was cut by 1 base, the J end by 2 bases, with 13 bases between. The CDR3 has 16 amino acids. Germline values: CDR1 SGHRS, CDR2 YFSETQ. The DNA of the CDR3 is TGCGCCAGCAGCTTGTCAAGAGTGGCGGCTGGAAACACCATATATTTT. Amino acid sequence: CASSLSRVAAGNTIYF.

This clone was seen only once. This CDR3 is missing its conserved last phenylalanine or tryptophan, likely due to a read error. The DNA is left out, because the CDR3 cannot be placed on it with certainty; the CDR3 is given as TCRdb lists it. The same CDR3 also results from other DNA sequences found in this sample. This chain connects TRBV13 to TRBJ1-1. Germline V gives CDR1 PRHDT, CDR2 FYEKMQ (reference sequence). The CDR3 is 12 residues long, counting both termini. CDR3 in amino acids: CASSQQTHYRSY.

The J gene is TRBJ2-7, the V gene TRBV28; a weak D match, TRBD2 (6 bases). Between the trimmed V and J ends, which lost 7 bases and 2 bases, there was a span of 12 bases. Germline V CDR1 and CDR2: MDHEN, SYDVKM. CDR3 length: 13 residues. The CDR3 loop is CASKRDLPYEQYF. CDR3 DNA sequence: TGTGCCAGCAAAAGGGACTTGCCCTACGAGCAGTACTTC.

DNA of the CDR3: TGCGCCAGCAGCTTGGCTAGCCTGAATACGCAGTATTTT. Amino acid sequence: CASSLASLNTQYF. This rearrangement joins TRBV5-1 to TRBJ2-3, with a possible D match to TRBD2 (5 bases). The CDR3 runs 13 residues. CDR1 and CDR2 (germline): SGHRS, YFSETQ. Trimming shortened V by 0 bases and J by 7 bases, and 9 bases separated the two germline ends.

The chain couples TRBV14 to TRBJ1-4, with a possible D match to TRBD1 (5 bases). V was shortened by 4 bases and J by 7 bases, with 19 bases between the two germline ends. The CDR3 covers 16 residues. The V gene's germline CDR1 is SGHDN and CDR2 FVKESK. In DNA, the CDR3 is TGTGCCAGCAGCCCCCTCGGGAAGGGGCGCGGTGAAAAACTGTTTTTT. It is translated as CASSPLGKGRGEKLFF.

This chain links TRBV10-3 with TRBJ1-5, with 9 bases identical to TRBD1. In germline, CDR1 is ENHRY, CDR2 SYGVKD. V shed 3 bases and J 7 bases; nucleotides not matched to a gene: 4. This CDR3 contains 14 residues. The DNA of the CDR3 is TGTGCCATCAGTGACAGACAGGGGGAGCAGCCCCAGCATTTT. Protein product: CAISDRQGEQPQHF.

V and J are TRBV28 and TRBJ2-2, with TRBD2 identical over 13 bases. CDR1 is MDHEN, CDR2 SYDVKM, per germline. The CDR3 covers 18 residues. The ends lost 6 bases at V and 3 bases at J; junction bases unmatched: 10. CDR3 residues: CASRIPLGLAGDTGELFF. CDR3 sequence (DNA): TGTGCCAGCAGAATTCCCCTCGGACTAGCGGGGGACACCGGGGAGCTGTTTTTT.

On this clone itself: At the DNA level, this CDR3 is encoded by other sequences in the same sample as well. V gene TRBV2 combines with J gene TRBJ2-3, with D possibly being TRBD1 (6 bases). Trimming left V 6 bases short and J 2 bases short, with 9 bases between. Per the germline V gene, CDR1 is SNHLY and CDR2 is FYNNEI. The CDR3 runs to 13 residues. CDR3 in amino acids: CASSGTSTDTQYF. CDR3 bases: TGTGCCAGCAGCGGGACATCCACAGATACGCAGTATTTT.

The chain combines TRBV6-1 with TRBJ2-6; 7 positions agree with TRBD2. The CDR3 has 16 amino acids. In germline, CDR1 is MNHNS, CDR2 SASEGT. J lost 0 bases, V lost 3 bases, and 2 bases had no gene match. The CDR3 spells CASSDASGSGANVLTF. CDR3 coding DNA: TGTGCCAGCAGTGATGCTAGCGGCTCTGGGGCCAACGTCCTGACTTTC.

This chain connects TRBV3-1 (or the pseudogene TRBV3-2) to TRBJ1-2, with TRBD1 matching 7 bases. Trimming at V came to 4 bases and at J to 7 bases, leaving 3 bases not matched to a gene. This CDR3 has 12 residues. The germline V gene has CDR1 LGHDT and CDR2 YNNKEL (reference sequence). The CDR3 nucleotides read TGTGCCAGCAGCCCCGGGACAGCTGGCTACACCTTC. It is translated as CASSPGTAGYTF.